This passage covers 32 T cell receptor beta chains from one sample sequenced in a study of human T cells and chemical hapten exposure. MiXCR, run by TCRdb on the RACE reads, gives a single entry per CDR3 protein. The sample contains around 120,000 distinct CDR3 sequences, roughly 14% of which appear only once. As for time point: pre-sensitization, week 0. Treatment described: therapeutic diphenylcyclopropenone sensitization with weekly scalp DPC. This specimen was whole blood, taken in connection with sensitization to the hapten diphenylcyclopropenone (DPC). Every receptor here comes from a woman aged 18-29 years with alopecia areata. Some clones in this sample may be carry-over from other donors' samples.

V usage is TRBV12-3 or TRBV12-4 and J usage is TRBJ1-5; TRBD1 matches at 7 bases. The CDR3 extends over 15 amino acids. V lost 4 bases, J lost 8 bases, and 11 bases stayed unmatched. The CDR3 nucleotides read TGTGCCAGCAGTTCGAGGACAGGAGTTTTGGAGCCCCAGCATTTT. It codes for CASSSRTGVLEPQHF.

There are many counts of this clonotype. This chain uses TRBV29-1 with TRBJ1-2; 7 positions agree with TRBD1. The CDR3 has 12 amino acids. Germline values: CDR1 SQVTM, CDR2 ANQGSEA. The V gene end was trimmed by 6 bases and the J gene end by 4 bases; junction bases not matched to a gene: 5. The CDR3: CSVRQGGYGYTF. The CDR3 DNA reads TGCAGCGTAAGACAGGGCGGCTATGGCTACACCTTC.

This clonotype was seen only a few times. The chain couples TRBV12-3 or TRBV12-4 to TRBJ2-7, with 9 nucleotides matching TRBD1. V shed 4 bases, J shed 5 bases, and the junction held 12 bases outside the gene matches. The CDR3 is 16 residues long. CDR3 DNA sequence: TGTGCCAGCAGTTACCCGGGACAGGGAATACTCGACGAGCAGTACTTC. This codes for CASSYPGQGILDEQYF.

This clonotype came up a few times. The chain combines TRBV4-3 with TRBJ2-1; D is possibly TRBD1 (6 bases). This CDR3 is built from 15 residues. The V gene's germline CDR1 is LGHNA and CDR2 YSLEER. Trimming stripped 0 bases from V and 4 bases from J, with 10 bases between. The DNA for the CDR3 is TGCGCCAGCAGCCAAGATTATAGGGGGTACAATGAGCAGTTCTTC. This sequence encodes CASSQDYRGYNEQFF.

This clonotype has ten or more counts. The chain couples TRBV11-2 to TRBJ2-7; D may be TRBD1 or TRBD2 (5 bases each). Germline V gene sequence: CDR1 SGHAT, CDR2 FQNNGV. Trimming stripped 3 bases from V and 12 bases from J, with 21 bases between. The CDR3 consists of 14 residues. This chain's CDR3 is CASSLSNTGPESYF. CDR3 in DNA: TGTGCCAGCAGCTTGTCCAATACGGGACCTGAATCGTACTTC. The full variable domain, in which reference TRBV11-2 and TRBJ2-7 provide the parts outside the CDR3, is EAGVAQSPRYKIIEKRQSVAFWCNPISGHATLYWYQQILGQGPKLLIQFQNNGVVDDSQLPKDRFSAERLKGVDSTLKIQPAKLEDSAVYLCASSLSNTGPESYFGPGTRLTVT.

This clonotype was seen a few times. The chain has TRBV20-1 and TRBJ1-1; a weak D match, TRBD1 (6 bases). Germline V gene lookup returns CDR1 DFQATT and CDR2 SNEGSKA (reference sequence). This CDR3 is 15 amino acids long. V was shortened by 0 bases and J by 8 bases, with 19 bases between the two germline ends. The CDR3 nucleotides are TGCAGTGCTAGAGATGGGGGGGCGCTTTTTGACGAAGCTTTCTTT. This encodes CSARDGGALFDEAFF.

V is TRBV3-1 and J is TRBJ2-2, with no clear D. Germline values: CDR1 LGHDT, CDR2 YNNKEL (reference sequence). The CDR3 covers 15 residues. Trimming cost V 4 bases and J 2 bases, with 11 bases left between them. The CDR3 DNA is TGTGCCAGCAGCCCGTCCCTCCTTAACACCGGGGAGCTGTTTTTT. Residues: CASSPSLLNTGELFF.

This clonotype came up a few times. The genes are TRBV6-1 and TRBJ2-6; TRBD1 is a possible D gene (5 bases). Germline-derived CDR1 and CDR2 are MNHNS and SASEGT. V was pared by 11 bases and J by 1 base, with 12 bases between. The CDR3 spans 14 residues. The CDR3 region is CAGGTGSGANVLTF. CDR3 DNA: TGTGCCGGCGGAACAGGTTCTGGGGCCAACGTCCTGACTTTC.

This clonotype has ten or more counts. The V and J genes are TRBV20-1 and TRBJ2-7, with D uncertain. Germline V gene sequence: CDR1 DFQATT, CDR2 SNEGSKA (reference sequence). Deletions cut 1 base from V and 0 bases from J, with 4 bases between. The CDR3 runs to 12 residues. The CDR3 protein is CSARGFSYEQYF. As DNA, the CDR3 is TGCAGTGCTAGAGGGTTCTCCTACGAGCAGTACTTC.

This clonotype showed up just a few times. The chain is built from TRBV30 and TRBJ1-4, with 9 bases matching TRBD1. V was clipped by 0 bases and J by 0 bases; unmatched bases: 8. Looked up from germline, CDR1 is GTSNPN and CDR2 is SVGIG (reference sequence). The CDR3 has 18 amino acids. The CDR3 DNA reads TGTGCCTGGAGTGTACGGGGGACAGGGATTCCAACTAATGAAAAACTGTTTTTT. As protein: CAWSVRGTGIPTNEKLFF.

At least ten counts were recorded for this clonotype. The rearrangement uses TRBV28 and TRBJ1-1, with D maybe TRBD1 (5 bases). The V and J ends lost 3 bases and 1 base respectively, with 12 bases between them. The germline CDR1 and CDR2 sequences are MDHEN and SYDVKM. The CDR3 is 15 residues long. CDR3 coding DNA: TGTGCCAGCAGTTTGGCGGCAGGGCAGAACACTGAAGCTTTCTTT. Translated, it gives CASSLAAGQNTEAFF.

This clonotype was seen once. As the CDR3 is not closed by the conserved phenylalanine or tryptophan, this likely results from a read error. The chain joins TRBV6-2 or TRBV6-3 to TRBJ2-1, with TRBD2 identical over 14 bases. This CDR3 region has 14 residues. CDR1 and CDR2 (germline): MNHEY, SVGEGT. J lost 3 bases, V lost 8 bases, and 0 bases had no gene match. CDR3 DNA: TGTGCCAGCGGGACTAGCGGGGGCTACAATGAGCAGTTCCTC. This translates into CASGTSGGYNEQFL.

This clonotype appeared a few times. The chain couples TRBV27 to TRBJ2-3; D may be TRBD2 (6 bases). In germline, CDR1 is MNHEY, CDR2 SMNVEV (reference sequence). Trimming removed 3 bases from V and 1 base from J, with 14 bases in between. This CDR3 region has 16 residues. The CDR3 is CASSFWRGGRTDTQYF. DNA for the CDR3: TGTGCCAGCAGTTTCTGGAGGGGCGGGCGCACAGATACGCAGTATTTT.

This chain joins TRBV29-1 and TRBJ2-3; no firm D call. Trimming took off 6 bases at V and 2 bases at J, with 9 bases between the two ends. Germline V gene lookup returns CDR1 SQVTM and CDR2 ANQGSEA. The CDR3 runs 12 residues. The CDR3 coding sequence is TGCAGCGTCACGACGGACACAGATACGCAGTATTTT. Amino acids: CSVTTDTDTQYF.

The DNA of the CDR3 is TGTGCCAGCAGTTACGGGACAGGGGGTTACGAGCAGTACTTC. Translating gives CASSYGTGGYEQYF. The V and J genes are TRBV6-5 and TRBJ2-7; 11 bases are shared with TRBD1. The germline CDR1 and CDR2 sequences are MNHEY and SVGAGI. CDR3 size: 14 residues. Germline trimming cut 2 bases from V and 4 bases from J; bases unmatched to any gene: 1.

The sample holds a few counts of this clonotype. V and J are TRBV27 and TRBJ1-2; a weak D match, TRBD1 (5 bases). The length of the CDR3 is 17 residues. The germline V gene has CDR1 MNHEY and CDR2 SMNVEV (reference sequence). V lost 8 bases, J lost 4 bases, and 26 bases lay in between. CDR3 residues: CASSQSFQGALSYGYTF. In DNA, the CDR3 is TGTGCCAGCTCGCAATCATTCCAGGGAGCCCTAAGCTATGGCTACACCTTC.

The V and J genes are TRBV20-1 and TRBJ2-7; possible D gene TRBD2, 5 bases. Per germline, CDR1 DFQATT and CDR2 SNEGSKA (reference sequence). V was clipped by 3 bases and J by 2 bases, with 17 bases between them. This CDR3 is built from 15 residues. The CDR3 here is CSARRRSPVAYEQYF. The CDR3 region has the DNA TGCAGTGCTAGGAGGAGGTCCCCCGTCGCCTACGAGCAGTACTTC.

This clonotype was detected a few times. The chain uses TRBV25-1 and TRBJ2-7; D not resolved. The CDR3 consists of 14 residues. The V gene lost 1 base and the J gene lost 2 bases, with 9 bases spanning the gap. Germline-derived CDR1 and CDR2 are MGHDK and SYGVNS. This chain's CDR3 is CASSEFAYPYEQYF. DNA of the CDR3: TGTGCCAGCAGTGAATTCGCATACCCCTACGAGCAGTACTTC.

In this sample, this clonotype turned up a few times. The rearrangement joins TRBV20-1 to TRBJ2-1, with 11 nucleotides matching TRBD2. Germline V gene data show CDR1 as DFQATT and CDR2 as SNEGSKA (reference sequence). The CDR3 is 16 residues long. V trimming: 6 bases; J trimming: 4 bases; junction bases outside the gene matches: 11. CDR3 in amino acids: CSAPSGGTTLYNEQFF. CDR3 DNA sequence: TGCAGTGCCCCTAGCGGGGGGACTACCCTGTACAATGAGCAGTTCTTC.

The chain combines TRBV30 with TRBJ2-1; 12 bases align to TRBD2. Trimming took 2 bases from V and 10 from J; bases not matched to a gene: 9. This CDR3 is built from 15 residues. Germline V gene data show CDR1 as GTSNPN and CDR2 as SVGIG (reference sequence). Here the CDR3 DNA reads TGTGCCTGGAGTCCGGCTAGCGGGGGGGCCGCGGAGCAGTTCTTC. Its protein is CAWSPASGGAAEQFF.

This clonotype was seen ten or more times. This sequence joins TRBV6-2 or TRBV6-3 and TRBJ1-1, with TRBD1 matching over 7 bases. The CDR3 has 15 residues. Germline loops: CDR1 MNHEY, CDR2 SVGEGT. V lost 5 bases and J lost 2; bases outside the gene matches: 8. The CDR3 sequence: CASSPKKGANTEAFF. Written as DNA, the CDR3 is TGTGCCAGCAGTCCGAAGAAGGGGGCCAACACTGAAGCTTTCTTT.

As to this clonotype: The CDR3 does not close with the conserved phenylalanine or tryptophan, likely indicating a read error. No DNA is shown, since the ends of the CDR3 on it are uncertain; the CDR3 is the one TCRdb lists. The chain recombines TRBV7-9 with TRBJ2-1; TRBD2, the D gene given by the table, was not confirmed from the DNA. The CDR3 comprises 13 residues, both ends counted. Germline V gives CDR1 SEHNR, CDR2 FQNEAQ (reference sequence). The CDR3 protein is CASSLEGRDGPTV.

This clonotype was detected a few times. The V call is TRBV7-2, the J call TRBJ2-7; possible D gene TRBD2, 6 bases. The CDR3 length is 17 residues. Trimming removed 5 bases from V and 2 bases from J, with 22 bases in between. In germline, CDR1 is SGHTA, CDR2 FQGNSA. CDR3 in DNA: TGTGCCAGCAGCCCCTCCCTGCGAGCAGGGAGGACCTACGAGCAGTACTTC. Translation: CASSPSLRAGRTYEQYF. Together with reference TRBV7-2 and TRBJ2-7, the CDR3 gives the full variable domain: GAGVSQSPSNKVTEKGKDVELRCDPISGHTALYWYRQSLGQGLEFLIYFQGNSAPDKSGLPSDRFSAERTGGSVSTLTIQRTQQEDSAVYLCASSPSLRAGRTYEQYFGPGTRLTVT.

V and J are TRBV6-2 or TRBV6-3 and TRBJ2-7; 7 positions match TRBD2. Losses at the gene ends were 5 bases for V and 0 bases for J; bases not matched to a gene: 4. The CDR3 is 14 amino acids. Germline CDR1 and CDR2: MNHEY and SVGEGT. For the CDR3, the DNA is TGTGCCAGCAGTGCAGCGGGGCGCTCCTACGAGCAGTACTTC. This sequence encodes CASSAAGRSYEQYF.

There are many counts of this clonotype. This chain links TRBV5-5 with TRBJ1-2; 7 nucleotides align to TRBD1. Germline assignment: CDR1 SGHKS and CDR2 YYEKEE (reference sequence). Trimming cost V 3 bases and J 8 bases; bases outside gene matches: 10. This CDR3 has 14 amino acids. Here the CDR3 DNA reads TGTGCCAGCAGCTCTGAACAGGGGCCGGGAGGCTACACCTTC. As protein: CASSSEQGPGGYTF.

The CDR3 DNA sequence: TGTGCCAGCGGGGTTGGAGAGACCCAGTACTTC. Protein product: CASGVGETQYF. J is TRBJ2-5 and V is TRBV6-2 or TRBV6-3, with D hard to call. This CDR3 has 11 amino acids. Germline V gene sequence: CDR1 MNHEY, CDR2 SVGEGT. The V end was cut by 8 bases, the J end by 4 bases, with 8 bases between.

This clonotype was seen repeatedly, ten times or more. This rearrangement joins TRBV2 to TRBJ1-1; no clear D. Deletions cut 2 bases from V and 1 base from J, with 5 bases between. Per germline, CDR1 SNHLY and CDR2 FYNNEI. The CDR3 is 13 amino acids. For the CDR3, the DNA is TGTGCCAGCAGTGAAAACAAGAACACTGAAGCTTTCTTT. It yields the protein CASSENKNTEAFF.

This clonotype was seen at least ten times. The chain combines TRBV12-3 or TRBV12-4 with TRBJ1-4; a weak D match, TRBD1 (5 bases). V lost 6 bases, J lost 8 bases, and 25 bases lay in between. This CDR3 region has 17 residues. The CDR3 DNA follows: TGTGCCAGCAGCCCCGGGACCCGAGCCAAGGAGGGGGAAAAACTGTTTTTT. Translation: CASSPGTRAKEGEKLFF.

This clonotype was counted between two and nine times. The CDR3 spells CASSLQGRTMNTEAFF. CDR3 DNA sequence: TGTGCCAGCAGTTTACAGGGGCGAACGATGAACACTGAAGCTTTCTTT. The genes are TRBV27 and TRBJ1-1, with a weak D call TRBD1 (6 bases). CDR3 length: 16 residues. The V gene's germline CDR1 is MNHEY and CDR2 SMNVEV (reference sequence). V gave up 2 bases and J gave up 0 bases, with 13 bases separating them.

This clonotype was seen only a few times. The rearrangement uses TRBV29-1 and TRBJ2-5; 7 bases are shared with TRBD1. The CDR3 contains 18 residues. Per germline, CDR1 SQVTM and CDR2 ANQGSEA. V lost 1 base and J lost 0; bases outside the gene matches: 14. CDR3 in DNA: TGCAGCGTTGAAGGTCCCCCACAAGGGGGCTCGTACCAAGAGACCCAGTACTTC. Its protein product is CSVEGPPQGGSYQETQYF.

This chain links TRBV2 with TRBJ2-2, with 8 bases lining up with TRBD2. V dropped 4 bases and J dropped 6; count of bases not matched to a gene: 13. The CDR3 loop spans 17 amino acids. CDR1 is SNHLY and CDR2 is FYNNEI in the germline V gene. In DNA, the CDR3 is TGTGCCAGCAGTGGAAGCGGGGGTCCTCTTCAGTCCGGGGAGCTGTTTTTT. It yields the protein CASSGSGGPLQSGELFF.

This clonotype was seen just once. This CDR3 reads CATSRPRGGSNQPQHF. The CDR3 DNA follows: TGTGCCACCAGCCGACCCCGCGGGGGTTCAAATCAGCCCCAGCATTTT. This sequence joins TRBV15 and TRBJ1-5; tentatively, D is TRBD1 (5 bases). From germline, CDR1 is LNHNV and CDR2 YYDKDF (reference sequence). V was pared by 5 bases and J by 4 bases, with 18 bases between. There are 16 residues in the CDR3. Looking up the rest from reference TRBV15 and TRBJ1-5 gives the full variable domain: DAMVIQNPRYQVTQFGKPVTLSCSQTLNHNVMYWYQQKSSQAPKLLFHYYDKDFNNEADTPDNFQSRRPNTSFCFLDIRSPGLGDTAMYLCATSRPRGGSNQPQHFGDGTRLSIL.